Given below is one T cell receptor (beta chain) in context. These data come from a study of T cell responses to AZD1222 COVID-19 vaccine. Germline V gene data show CDR1 as SGHRS and CDR2 as YFSETQ. This CDR3 spans 19 amino acids. The trim removed 3 bases at V and 1 base at J, leaving 9 bases unmatched. This table comes from immunoSEQ multiplex PCR, and its TCRdb copy is limited to in-frame clones, with some not included. The sample records about 190,000 clones, 94% being singletons. This specimen consisted of peripheral blood, obtained on day 0 of AZD1222 vaccination. The receptor was isolated from an adult in good health. The chain is built from TRBV5-1 and TRBJ2-2, with 13 bases matching TRBD2. In DNA, the CDR3 is TGCGCCAGCAGCTGGGTTCTACTAGCGGGAGGGAAGAACACCGGGGAGCTGTTTTTT. Its protein is CASSWVLLAGGKNTGELFF. Drawing the rest from reference TRBV5-1 and TRBJ2-2, the complete variable domain is KAGVTQTPRYLIKTRGQQVTLSCSPISGHRSVSWYQQTPGQGLQFLFEYFSETQRNKGNFPGRFSGRQFSNSRSEMNVSTLELGDSALYLCASSWVLLAGGKNTGELFFGEGSRLTVL.